This T cell receptor (beta chain) was documented in a study of response to subunit inactivated influenza vaccine. TCRdb re-called the RT-PCR reads through MiXCR, storing one row per CDR3 protein. Counted here are 650,000 or so distinct CDR3 sequences, approximately 15% occurring once; the ten biggest clones make up around 7.6%. This clonotype was counted between two and nine times. The germline V gene encodes CDR1 SGHVS and CDR2 FQNEAQ. V lost 5 bases and J lost 5, with 12 bases in between. CDR3 length equals 13 residues. The input for sequencing was PBMCs from blood, taken 14 days before vaccination. The gene calls are TRBV7-8 and TRBJ1-1; the D is unclear. This TCR came from a man aged 50 to 59 who received an inactivated influenza vaccine. The DNA of the CDR3 is TGTGCCAGCAGCCGTAGCAGGTCTACTGAAGCTTTCTTT. Protein sequence: CASSRSRSTEAFF.